These T cell receptor beta chains were read from a single sample in a study of blood T cell repertoires in COVID-19. TCRdb's copy holds only in-frame clones and misses some; the assay was immunoSEQ multiplex PCR. The table lists 250,000 to 300,000 clones, roughly 90% of them singletons. Material: PBMCs or T cells enriched from blood (not recorded which). Source of these receptors: a woman aged 35 to 49 who had recovered from COVID-19. CDR3s include the opening cysteine and the closing phenylalanine or tryptophan. D genes are given only for firm matches. Clone size, where shown, is once, few, many, or a class for clones that have expanded.

TRBV18	once	TRBJ1-1	.	TGTGCCAGCTCACCGTCACAGAACACTGAAGCTTTCTTT	CASSPSQNTEAFF
TRBV18	.	TRBJ2-7	TRBD2	TGTGCCAGCTCACCAGGGACTAGTTCCTACGAGCAGTACTTC	CASSPGTSSYEQYF
TRBV7-9	few	TRBJ1-2	TRBD1	TGTGCCAGCAGCTACAGGGGAATTGATGGCTACACCTTC	CASSYRGIDGYTF
TRBV4-3	.	TRBJ1-1	.	TGCGCCAGCAGCCAGCCTAGGGGAGGGCCCAGGGCCACTGAAGCTTTCTTT	CASSQPRGGPRATEAFF
TRBV12-3/TRBV12-4	.	TRBJ2-5	.	TGTGCCAGCGGACCCCCGGGGGAAGAGACCCAGTACTTC	CASGPPGEETQYF
TRBV2	.	TRBJ2-3	.	TGTGCCAGCAGCGACCTTATGACAGCAGATACGCAGTATTTT	CASSDLMTADTQYF
TRBV3-1/TRBV3-2	.	TRBJ1-5	TRBD1	TGTGCCAGCAGCCGGCAGGGGGAACAGCCCCAGCATTTT	CASSRQGEQPQHF
TRBV2	.	TRBJ1-2	.	TGTGCCAGCAGTGAAGTCCACTCCTCTGGCTACACCTTC	CASSEVHSSGYTF
TRBV21-1	once	TRBJ2-1	.	TGTGCCAGCCCAACAACCCCTAGCGGACCTACCTACAATGAGCAGTTCTTC	CASPTTPSGPTYNEQFF
TRBV9	.	TRBJ1-2	TRBD1	TGTGCCAGCAGCGGACAGGGAGACTATGGCTACACCTTC	CASSGQGDYGYTF
TRBV29-1	.	TRBJ2-2	.	TGCAGCGTTGCCGGTTCTGTCGGGGAGCTGTTTTTT	CSVAGSVGELFF
TRBV6-5	.	TRBJ1-1	.	TGTGCCAGCAGTTTGTGGGGCCACGGAGCTTTCTTT	CASSLWGHGAFF
TRBV2	.	TRBJ1-5	.	TGTGCCAGCAACCTCCTGCCGAGTCAGCCCCAGCATTTT	CASNLLPSQPQHF
TRBV6-5	once	TRBJ2-1	.	TGTGCCAGCAGCTACGCGGGGAGATTCGACAATGAGCAGTTCTTC	CASSYAGRFDNEQFF
TRBV6-1	.	TRBJ1-4	TRBD1	TGTGCCAGCAGTGTCGGACAGGGACTGAATAATGAAAAACTGTTTTTT	CASSVGQGLNNEKLFF
TRBV7-9	.	TRBJ1-2	TRBD1	TGTGCCAGCAGCCGCGGGACAGGGAATGGCTACACCTTC	CASSRGTGNGYTF
TRBV5-1	.	TRBJ2-7	TRBD1	TGCGCCAGCAGAGGGGACAGCTCCTACGAGCAGTACTTC	CASRGDSSYEQYF
TRBV27	once	TRBJ2-1	TRBD2	TGTGCCAGCAGTTTCCCGGGACTAGCGGGAGAGAATGAGCAGTTCTTC	CASSFPGLAGENEQFF
TRBV5-1	.	TRBJ2-1	.	TGCGCCAGCAGCTTGGGCGCTAGCTACGCCTACAATGAGCAGTTCTTC	CASSLGASYAYNEQFF
TRBV14	.	TRBJ2-6	.	TGTGCCAGCAGCAGAGGGCCGAGGCGGGGTTCTGGGGCCAACGTCCTGACTTTC	CASSRGPRRGSGANVLTF
TRBV6-5	.	TRBJ1-5	.	TGTGCCAGCAGTTACTCGAAGGGGTTGCCCCAGCATTTT	CASSYSKGLPQHF
TRBV18	.	TRBJ2-1	TRBD1	TGTGCCAGCTCACTGACCACAGGGGGCGGGCACAATGAGCAGTTCTTC	CASSLTTGGGHNEQFF
TRBV7-3	.	TRBJ1-1	TRBD1	TGTGCCAGCAGCTTAACGGCAGGGGGCTATAGTACTGAAGCTTTCTTT	CASSLTAGGYSTEAFF
TRBV30	few	TRBJ2-2	.	TGTGCCTGGAGTGTGGGACTCAACACCGGGGAGCTGTTTTTT	CAWSVGLNTGELFF
TRBV11-2	.	TRBJ2-5	.	TGTGCCAGCAGCTTAGCGGGCCGGGAACAGACCCAGTACTTC	CASSLAGREQTQYF
TRBV19	.	TRBJ1-4	.	TGTGCCAGTAGTAACCCCTTGACAGCGGGAGGTGAAAAACTGTTTTTT	CASSNPLTAGGEKLFF
TRBV5-1	.	TRBJ1-3	.	TGCGCCAGCAGCTTGGAAGCAGGGCCCCTTTGGAACACCATATATTTT	CASSLEAGPLWNTIYF
TRBV19	.	TRBJ1-6	.	TGTGCCAGTAGTAAGGGACTCCCGAGCTCCTATAATTCACCCCTCCACTTT	CASSKGLPSSYNSPLHF
TRBV7-2	.	TRBJ2-7	.	TGTGCCAGCAGCTCCGCCTACGAGCAGTACTTC	CASSSAYEQYF
TRBV7-3	.	TRBJ1-2	TRBD1	TGTGCCAGCAGCTTAACGGGGACAGGGGGCAAGGATGGCTACACCTTC	CASSLTGTGGKDGYTF
TRBV5-1	.	TRBJ1-2	.	TGCGCCAGCAGCGGTCAGGGGCATACTCAAGGCTATGGCTACACCTTC	CASSGQGHTQGYGYTF
TRBV5-6	.	TRBJ2-5	TRBD1	TGTGCCAGCAGCTGGGGACAGGCGGGGACGGAGACCCAGTACTTC	CASSWGQAGTETQYF
TRBV18	.	TRBJ2-7	.	TGTGCCAGCTCACCGTTACCTACTCAGGACGAGCAGTACTTC	CASSPLPTQDEQYF
TRBV7-9	.	TRBJ2-7	.	TGTGCCAGCAGCTTAGGGGGGACATCCTACGAGCAGTACTTC	CASSLGGTSYEQYF
TRBV5-1	.	TRBJ2-6	.	TGCGCCAGCAGCTTACAGGTTCAAACGGGGGCCAACGTCCTGACTTTC	CASSLQVQTGANVLTF
TRBV6-2/TRBV6-3	once	TRBJ1-1	TRBD1	TGTGCCAGCAGTGACCACAGGGGGCAGGCTGAAGCTTTCTTT	CASSDHRGQAEAFF
TRBV18	.	TRBJ2-3	TRBD2	TGTGCCAGCTCATCAAACGAACTGACTAGCGGGAACACAGATACGCAGTATTTT	CASSSNELTSGNTDTQYF
TRBV12-5	.	TRBJ2-3	.	TGTGCTAGTGGTTCCCGGGTAGGCACAGATACGCAGTATTTT	CASGSRVGTDTQYF
TRBV25-1	.	TRBJ2-1	TRBD2	TGTGCCAGCAGTGATACTAGCGGGAGGGCCAATGAGCAGTTCTTC	CASSDTSGRANEQFF
TRBV4-2	.	TRBJ2-3	TRBD2	TGTGCCAGCAGCCCTACCCTAACTAGCGGGGGTCCCACAGATACGCAGTATTTT	CASSPTLTSGGPTDTQYF